This TCR beta chain was observed in a study of blood T cell repertoires in COVID-19. Study-wide background: Samples came from the United States, Italy and Spain, spanning acute and convalescent COVID-19.

Profiled with immunoSEQ multiplex PCR; TCRdb holds only in-frame clones, not every one. The sample has under 300,000 clones, 79% seen once. Germline CDR1 SGHDT, CDR2 YYEEEE. Germline trimming cut 7 bases from V and 0 bases from J; bases unmatched to any gene: 4. This CDR3 contains 15 residues. Source material: peripheral blood. The sequence was collected from a woman between 35 and 50 years old with active or convalescent COVID-19. This sequence joins TRBV5-6 and TRBJ1-6, with 7 nucleotides matching TRBD1. The DNA for the CDR3 is TGTGCCAGCTGTCGGGACAGCTCCTATAATTCACCCCTCCACTTT. Its protein product is CASCRDSSYNSPLHF.